A selection of T cell receptor beta chains follows, all from one sample in a study of radiation and T cells in renal cell carcinoma. TCRdb's copy holds only in-frame clones and misses some; the assay was immunoSEQ multiplex PCR. Found here are about 130,000 clones, 70% to 90% of them singletons; the top ten hold around 12%. The material was blood, obtained from a patient whose treatment included radiotherapy and nephrectomy. The receptors stem from a woman aged 45 to 65 with renal cell carcinoma. CDR3s include the opening cysteine and the closing phenylalanine or tryptophan. Fields, in order: CDR3 length, J gene, D gene, clone size, V gene, CDR3 protein, CDR3 DNA. D genes are given only for firm matches. Where a row states a size, it is once, few, many or the class of an expanded clone; other rows omit it.

>17|TRBJ1-2|TRBD1|NA|TRBV6-1
CASSEALGQGANYGYTF
TGTGCCAGCAGTGAGGCCCTGGGACAGGGAGCTAACTATGGCTACACCTTC
>16|TRBJ1-6|NA|NA|TRBV18
CASSRGTNRVNSPLHF
TGTGCCAGCTCGAGAGGGACGAACAGGGTGAATTCACCCCTCCACTTT
>16|TRBJ1-2|NA|once|TRBV5-1
CASSRDRRAVNYGYTF
TGCGCCAGCAGCCGCGACCGCCGAGCCGTTAACTATGGCTACACCTTC
>15|TRBJ2-5|NA|NA|TRBV5-5
CASSLGFSGRETQYF
TGTGCCAGCAGCTTGGGGTTTTCGGGAAGAGAGACCCAGTACTTC
>15|TRBJ2-5|NA|NA|TRBV7-2
CASSLVGGARETQYF
TGTGCCAGCAGCTTAGTTGGGGGGGCGCGGGAGACCCAGTACTTC
>16|TRBJ2-2|NA|NA|TRBV9
CASSVSGDKNTGELFF
TGTGCCAGCAGCGTATCGGGGGACAAAAACACCGGGGAGCTGTTTTTT
>17|TRBJ2-1|TRBD2|NA|TRBV7-7
CASSPSASGGGYNEQFF
TGTGCTAGCAGCCCTAGTGCTAGCGGGGGGGGGTACAATGAGCAGTTCTTC
>12|TRBJ2-1|NA|once|TRBV6-5
CASSPRGLRQFF
TGTGCCAGCAGCCCCAGGGGTTTGAGGCAGTTCTTC
>14|TRBJ1-4|NA|NA|TRBV5-5
CASSTRSYNEKLFF
TGTGCCAGCAGCACCAGGAGCTACAATGAAAAACTGTTTTTT
>17|TRBJ1-6|NA|NA|TRBV4-1
CASSQVTQAKYNSPLHF
TGCGCCAGCAGCCAAGTGACTCAAGCTAAATATAATTCACCCCTCCACTTT
>15|TRBJ2-5|NA|NA|TRBV9
CASSAGRGPEETQYF
TGTGCCAGCAGCGCCGGGCGGGGGCCCGAAGAGACCCAGTACTTC
>15|TRBJ2-5|NA|NA|TRBV5-5
CASSSLGTSQETQYF
TGTGCCAGCAGCTCCCTAGGAACTTCACAAGAGACCCAGTACTTC
>17|TRBJ1-2|NA|NA|TRBV11-2
CASSLDLQASSLYGYTF
TGTGCCAGCAGCTTAGATCTTCAAGCCTCGTCCCTCTATGGCTACACCTTC
>16|TRBJ1-2|TRBD1|NA|TRBV7-9
CASSLIAGTGGGGYTF
TGTGCCAGCAGCTTAATAGCCGGGACAGGGGGTGGTGGCTACACCTTC
>14|TRBJ1-1|NA|NA|TRBV19
CASSISTSNTEAFF
TGTGCCAGTAGTATCTCTACTTCCAACACTGAAGCTTTCTTT
>15|TRBJ1-5|NA|NA|TRBV4-3
CASSQDQSVNQPQHF
TGCGCCAGCAGCCAAGATCAAAGCGTCAATCAGCCCCAGCATTTT
>15|TRBJ2-1|TRBD2|NA|TRBV2
CASSEHGGVYNEQFF
TGTGCCAGCAGTGAACACGGGGGGGTCTACAATGAGCAGTTCTTC
>14|TRBJ2-2|NA|NA|TRBV19
CASSITGLTGELFF
TGTGCCAGTAGTATCACGGGGCTCACCGGGGAGCTGTTTTTT
>15|TRBJ1-4|NA|NA|TRBV6-6
CASSPPGVPNEKLFF
TGTGCCAGCAGCCCTCCCGGGGTACCTAATGAAAAACTGTTTTTT
>15|TRBJ1-2|TRBD1|NA|TRBV15
CATSDLRQGLYGYTF
TGTGCCACCAGCGACCTTCGACAGGGTCTCTATGGCTACACCTTC
>17|TRBJ1-4|TRBD1|NA|TRBV4-3
CASSSRHLQGNNEKLFF
TGCGCCAGCAGCTCCCGGCACCTACAGGGGAATAATGAAAAACTGTTTTTT
>16|TRBJ1-4|NA|NA|TRBV5-6
CASSLEGGLGYEKLFF
TGTGCCAGCAGCTTGGAAGGGGGTTTAGGGTATGAAAAACTGTTTTTT
>15|TRBJ1-3|TRBD1|NA|TRBV7-2
CASSSGGARGNTIYF
TGTGCCAGCAGCTCAGGGGGCGCGCGAGGAAACACCATATATTTT
>14|TRBJ1-6|NA|NA|TRBV19
CASSLTGIKSPLHF
TGTGCCAGTAGCTTGACAGGAATCAAATCACCCCTCCACTTT
>14|TRBJ1-4|TRBD1|NA|TRBV19
CASSVTGVGEKLFF
TGTGCCAGTAGTGTGACAGGGGTGGGGGAAAAACTGTTTTTT
>14|TRBJ2-7|NA|NA|TRBV6-1
CASSEAPGLYEQYF
TGTGCCAGCAGTGAAGCCCCCGGGCTCTACGAGCAGTACTTC
>13|TRBJ1-2|NA|NA|TRBV9
CASSVEGLGGYTF
TGTGCCAGCAGCGTAGAGGGGCTTGGAGGCTACACCTTC
>12|TRBJ1-1|NA|few|TRBV5-6
CASTLGGLDAFF
TGTGCCAGCACCCTAGGGGGGCTCGACGCTTTCTTT
>17|TRBJ1-6|NA|NA|TRBV19
CASSPREGSSYNSPLHF
TGTGCCAGTAGTCCAAGAGAGGGTAGCTCCTATAATTCACCCCTCCACTTT
>13|TRBJ1-1|NA|NA|TRBV18
CASSPIEGRQAFF
TGTGCCAGCTCACCTATTGAGGGGCGGCAAGCTTTCTTT
>14|TRBJ1-4|TRBD1|NA|TRBV18
CASSPNTGGEKLFF
TGTGCCAGCTCACCGAATACAGGGGGCGAAAAACTGTTTTTT
>14|TRBJ2-5|TRBD2|once|TRBV6-5
CASKKSGVQETQYF
TGTGCCAGCAAGAAAAGCGGGGTTCAAGAGACCCAGTACTTC
>15|TRBJ2-3|TRBD2|NA|TRBV6-6
CASSLVAGSTDTQYF
TGTGCCAGCAGTTTAGTAGCGGGGAGCACAGATACGCAGTATTTT
>16|TRBJ2-7|NA|NA|TRBV18
CASSRGGQSPTYEQYF
TGTGCCAGCTCACGAGGCGGCCAGTCTCCTACCTACGAGCAGTACTTC
>12|TRBJ1-3|NA|NA|TRBV29-1
CSVWTAGNTIYF
TGCAGCGTTTGGACGGCTGGAAACACCATATATTTT
>15|TRBJ2-6|NA|NA|TRBV7-6
CASSLGRSGANVLTF
TGTGCCAGCAGCTTAGGTCGCTCTGGGGCCAACGTCCTGACTTTC
>15|TRBJ2-3|TRBD2|NA|TRBV6-4
CASSGSGGATDTQYF
TGTGCCAGCAGTGGGAGCGGGGGGGCCACAGATACGCAGTATTTT
>16|TRBJ1-6|NA|NA|TRBV5-6
CASSTGRSSYNSPLHF
TGTGCCAGCAGCACAGGAAGGAGCTCCTATAATTCACCCCTCCACTTT
>15|TRBJ1-4|NA|NA|TRBV18
CASSPIRAESEKLFF
TGTGCCAGCTCACCAATCAGGGCGGAAAGTGAAAAACTGTTTTTT
>16|TRBJ1-4|NA|NA|TRBV10-1
CASSESSGVYNEKLFF
TGCGCCAGCAGTGAGTCGTCGGGGGTTTATAACGAAAAACTGTTTTTT
>12|TRBJ2-7|NA|once|TRBV5-1
CASSLGANEQYF
TGCGCCAGCAGCTTGGGGGCCAACGAGCAGTACTTC
>17|TRBJ2-3|TRBD2|NA|TRBV9
CASSDPNLAGGTDTQYF
TGTGCCAGCAGCGACCCGAACCTAGCGGGCGGGACAGATACGCAGTATTTT
>10|TRBJ2-5|NA|once|TRBV29-1
CSVRERTQYF
TGCAGTGTCCGCGAAAGGACCCAGTACTTC
>13|TRBJ2-7|TRBD2|once|TRBV13
CASSLGGGYEQYF
TGTGCCAGCAGCTTGGGCGGGGGTTACGAGCAGTACTTC
>13|TRBJ2-3|NA|NA|TRBV28
CASSSRTPDTQYF
TGTGCCAGCAGCTCCCGAACACCAGATACGCAGTATTTT
>18|TRBJ2-1|TRBD1|NA|TRBV15
CATSRKGTGTGLLDEQFF
TGTGCCACCAGCAGAAAAGGTACCGGGACAGGGCTTTTGGATGAGCAGTTCTTC
>14|TRBJ1-1|NA|NA|TRBV9
CASSVAGQNTEAFF
TGTGCCAGCAGCGTAGCTGGACAGAACACTGAAGCTTTCTTT
>15|TRBJ1-2|NA|NA|TRBV6-5
CASSYKGFEPYGYTF
TGTGCCAGCAGTTATAAGGGGTTTGAACCCTATGGCTACACCTTC
>14|TRBJ1-1|NA|NA|TRBV7-3
CASSPTHGNTEAFF
TGTGCCAGCAGCCCGACACATGGGAACACTGAAGCTTTCTTT
>12|TRBJ1-3|NA|NA|TRBV19
CASSTSGNTIYF
TGTGCCAGTAGCACCTCAGGAAACACCATATATTTT
>15|TRBJ1-6|NA|few|TRBV5-5
CASSLGGTGDSPLHF
TGTGCCAGCAGCTTGGGAGGGACTGGTGATTCACCCCTCCACTTT
>15|TRBJ1-1|NA|NA|TRBV11-2
CASSLAARGDTEAFF
TGTGCCAGCAGCTTAGCGGCCAGGGGAGACACTGAAGCTTTCTTT
>14|TRBJ1-5|NA|NA|TRBV7-2
CASSPQAINQPQHF
TGTGCCAGCAGTCCCCAGGCGATCAATCAGCCCCAGCATTTT
>15|TRBJ2-2|NA|NA|TRBV7-2
CASSQPGRSSGELFF
TGTGCCAGCAGCCAGCCGGGGCGTTCGTCCGGGGAGCTGTTTTTT